These T cell receptor beta chains were read from a single sample in a study of blood T cell repertoires in COVID-19. The method was immunoSEQ multiplex PCR; TCRdb's version includes in-frame clones alone and lacks a portion of them. Of around 500,000 clones listed, 70% to 90% are singletons. The material sequenced was PBMCs or T cells enriched from blood (not recorded which). The receptors here all came from a woman between 55 and 75 years old who had recovered from COVID-19. Both conserved end residues are part of each CDR3. Each record gives: clone size, V gene, D gene, J gene, CDR3 protein, CDR3 DNA. A D gene is named only where the DNA matches it firmly. Some rows mark clone size as missing; the rest say once, few, many or name a class of expanded clone.

abundance: NA; v_gene: TRBV7-8; d_gene: TRBD2; j_gene: TRBJ2-3; CDR3aa: CASSFLAGPSTDTQYF; CDR3nt: TGTGCCAGCAGCTTCCTAGCGGGTCCTAGCACAGATACGCAGTATTTT
abundance: NA; v_gene: TRBV6-1; d_gene: NA; j_gene: TRBJ1-5; CDR3aa: CASSENPLPQPQHF; CDR3nt: TGTGCCAGCAGTGAAAACCCACTGCCTCAGCCCCAGCATTTT
abundance: NA; v_gene: TRBV5-4; d_gene: NA; j_gene: TRBJ2-5; CDR3aa: CASSSQGRETQYF; CDR3nt: TGTGCCAGCAGCTCTCAGGGCAGGGAGACCCAGTACTTC
abundance: NA; v_gene: TRBV7-8; d_gene: NA; j_gene: TRBJ2-5; CDR3aa: CASSGRTYEAQYF; CDR3nt: TGTGCCAGCAGCGGACGGACTTATGAGGCCCAGTACTTC
abundance: NA; v_gene: TRBV3-1/TRBV3-2; d_gene: NA; j_gene: TRBJ1-5; CDR3aa: CASSERGGDQPQHF; CDR3nt: TGTGCCAGCAGCGAAAGGGGCGGGGATCAGCCCCAGCATTTT
abundance: NA; v_gene: TRBV2; d_gene: NA; j_gene: TRBJ1-2; CDR3aa: CASSEQGWDYGYTF; CDR3nt: TGTGCCAGCAGTGAACAGGGATGGGACTATGGCTACACCTTC
abundance: NA; v_gene: TRBV25-1; d_gene: TRBD1; j_gene: TRBJ1-2; CDR3aa: CASSASGTGNGYTF; CDR3nt: TGTGCCAGCAGTGCATCCGGGACAGGGAATGGCTACACCTTC
abundance: NA; v_gene: TRBV5-1; d_gene: NA; j_gene: TRBJ2-3; CDR3aa: CASSLGQTITDTQYF; CDR3nt: TGCGCCAGCAGCTTGGGCCAGACAATCACAGATACGCAGTATTTT
abundance: NA; v_gene: TRBV2; d_gene: TRBD2; j_gene: TRBJ2-2; CDR3aa: CASTGTSGVVAGELFF; CDR3nt: TGTGCCAGCACCGGGACTAGCGGGGTAGTAGCCGGGGAGCTGTTTTTT
abundance: NA; v_gene: TRBV5-4; d_gene: TRBD2; j_gene: TRBJ2-7; CDR3aa: CASSGTSSLGEQYF; CDR3nt: TGTGCCAGCAGCGGGACTAGCTCATTGGGAGAGCAGTACTTC
abundance: NA; v_gene: TRBV7-2; d_gene: TRBD2; j_gene: TRBJ2-2; CDR3aa: CASSFTGGVGTGELFF; CDR3nt: TGTGCCAGCAGCTTCACGGGGGGTGTGGGCACCGGGGAGCTGTTTTTT
abundance: NA; v_gene: TRBV7-2; d_gene: TRBD1; j_gene: TRBJ2-2; CDR3aa: CASSLRQGPGELFF; CDR3nt: TGTGCCAGCAGCTTACGACAGGGTCCCGGGGAGCTGTTTTTT
abundance: NA; v_gene: TRBV28; d_gene: TRBD1; j_gene: TRBJ1-6; CDR3aa: CASSKTGVFDSPLHF; CDR3nt: TGTGCCAGCAGTAAGACAGGGGTCTTCGATTCACCCCTCCACTTT
abundance: few; v_gene: TRBV19; d_gene: TRBD1; j_gene: TRBJ1-2; CDR3aa: CASSRDRDEGYTF; CDR3nt: TGTGCCAGTAGTAGGGACAGGGATGAGGGCTACACCTTC
abundance: NA; v_gene: TRBV24-1; d_gene: NA; j_gene: TRBJ2-6; CDR3aa: CATSEPTGIGANVLTF; CDR3nt: TGTGCCACCAGTGAACCTACAGGGATCGGGGCCAACGTCCTGACTTTC
abundance: NA; v_gene: TRBV5-5; d_gene: TRBD1; j_gene: TRBJ1-6; CDR3aa: CASSITGTVGSPLHF; CDR3nt: TGTGCCAGCAGCATAACCGGGACAGTGGGTTCACCCCTCCACTTT
abundance: once; v_gene: TRBV3-1/TRBV3-2; d_gene: NA; j_gene: TRBJ1-1; CDR3aa: CASSQLGTKAFF; CDR3nt: TGTGCCAGCAGCCAACTAGGTACAAAAGCTTTCTTT
abundance: NA; v_gene: TRBV5-1; d_gene: TRBD2; j_gene: TRBJ2-2; CDR3aa: CASSLRASGNTGELFF; CDR3nt: TGCGCCAGCAGCTTGAGGGCTAGCGGTAACACCGGGGAGCTGTTTTTT
abundance: NA; v_gene: TRBV19; d_gene: TRBD1; j_gene: TRBJ2-3; CDR3aa: CASSVITGGNTDTQYF; CDR3nt: TGTGCCAGTAGTGTAATTACAGGGGGCAACACAGATACGCAGTATTTT
abundance: NA; v_gene: TRBV24-1; d_gene: TRBD2; j_gene: TRBJ2-3; CDR3aa: CATSAAGGLGDTQYF; CDR3nt: TGTGCCACCAGTGCCGCGGGAGGGCTCGGAGATACGCAGTATTTT
abundance: NA; v_gene: TRBV24-1; d_gene: TRBD2; j_gene: TRBJ2-3; CDR3aa: CATSDFRGGRGDTQYF; CDR3nt: TGTGCCACCAGTGATTTTCGCGGGGGACGGGGAGATACGCAGTATTTT
abundance: NA; v_gene: TRBV5-1; d_gene: TRBD1; j_gene: TRBJ2-3; CDR3aa: CASSLGQGDSADTQYF; CDR3nt: TGCGCCAGCAGCTTGGGACAGGGGGACAGCGCAGATACGCAGTATTTT
abundance: NA; v_gene: TRBV2; d_gene: NA; j_gene: TRBJ2-3; CDR3aa: CASSWQGTDTQYF; CDR3nt: TGTGCCAGCAGTTGGCAGGGTACAGATACGCAGTATTTT
abundance: NA; v_gene: TRBV11-3; d_gene: NA; j_gene: TRBJ2-3; CDR3aa: CASSQRTDTQYF; CDR3nt: TGTGCCAGCAGCCAGAGGACAGATACGCAGTATTTT
abundance: NA; v_gene: TRBV19; d_gene: NA; j_gene: TRBJ1-6; CDR3aa: CASSHTPAAPNSPLHF; CDR3nt: TGTGCCAGTAGCCACACTCCGGCGGCACCTAATTCACCCCTCCACTTT
abundance: NA; v_gene: TRBV15; d_gene: NA; j_gene: TRBJ2-2; CDR3aa: CATSPRDGRSGELFF; CDR3nt: TGTGCCACCAGCCCTCGGGATGGCAGGAGCGGGGAGCTGTTTTTT
abundance: NA; v_gene: TRBV2; d_gene: TRBD1; j_gene: TRBJ1-5; CDR3aa: CASTQEGAGQPQHF; CDR3nt: TGTGCCAGCACCCAGGAGGGGGCCGGACAGCCCCAGCATTTT
abundance: NA; v_gene: TRBV19; d_gene: TRBD1; j_gene: TRBJ1-5; CDR3aa: CASSMGHRQGASNQPQHF; CDR3nt: TGTGCCAGTAGTATGGGCCATAGACAGGGGGCAAGCAATCAGCCCCAGCATTTT
abundance: NA; v_gene: TRBV5-8; d_gene: NA; j_gene: TRBJ1-4; CDR3aa: CASRAQDEKLFF; CDR3nt: TGTGCCAGCAGGGCGCAGGATGAAAAACTGTTTTTT
abundance: NA; v_gene: TRBV11-3; d_gene: NA; j_gene: TRBJ1-2; CDR3aa: CASSLDGGQYYGYTF; CDR3nt: TGTGCCAGCAGCTTAGATGGTGGACAGTACTATGGCTACACCTTC
abundance: NA; v_gene: TRBV6-5; d_gene: TRBD1; j_gene: TRBJ1-1; CDR3aa: CASSYSLTGVGAFF; CDR3nt: TGTGCCAGCAGTTACTCGTTGACAGGGGTGGGGGCTTTCTTT
abundance: NA; v_gene: TRBV15; d_gene: NA; j_gene: TRBJ1-6; CDR3aa: CATSGSTTLHF; CDR3nt: TGTGCCACCAGCGGGAGTACTACCCTCCACTTT
abundance: once; v_gene: TRBV5-1; d_gene: NA; j_gene: TRBJ1-6; CDR3aa: CASSLWESYNSPLHF; CDR3nt: TGCGCCAGCAGCTTGTGGGAGTCCTATAATTCACCCCTCCACTTT
abundance: once; v_gene: TRBV29-1; d_gene: NA; j_gene: TRBJ1-3; CDR3aa: CSVAGRGDGNTIYF; CDR3nt: TGCAGCGTCGCTGGCCGGGGGGACGGAAACACCATATATTTT
abundance: NA; v_gene: TRBV27; d_gene: NA; j_gene: TRBJ1-6; CDR3aa: CASSLGGLTAEGSPLHF; CDR3nt: TGTGCCAGCAGTTTAGGTGGCCTCACAGCAGAGGGTTCACCCCTCCACTTT
abundance: NA; v_gene: TRBV3-1/TRBV3-2; d_gene: NA; j_gene: TRBJ2-6; CDR3aa: CASRRQGANVLTF; CDR3nt: TGTGCCAGCAGACGCCAGGGGGCCAACGTCCTGACTTTC
abundance: NA; v_gene: TRBV10-3; d_gene: NA; j_gene: TRBJ1-2; CDR3aa: CAISDTFGGVVSYGYTF; CDR3nt: TGTGCCATCAGTGATACTTTTGGGGGGGTAGTCTCCTATGGCTACACCTTC
abundance: NA; v_gene: TRBV12-3/TRBV12-4; d_gene: NA; j_gene: TRBJ1-4; CDR3aa: CASSLQAGLLLFF; CDR3nt: TGTGCCAGCAGTTTACAGGCAGGCCTACTCCTGTTTTTT
abundance: NA; v_gene: TRBV4-1; d_gene: NA; j_gene: TRBJ1-5; CDR3aa: CASSQAPGGKPQHF; CDR3nt: TGCGCCAGCAGCCAAGCCCCGGGGGGGAAGCCCCAGCATTTT
abundance: NA; v_gene: TRBV13; d_gene: NA; j_gene: TRBJ2-7; CDR3aa: CASSLDAGPSYEQYF; CDR3nt: TGTGCCAGCAGCTTAGACGCGGGTCCATCCTACGAGCAGTACTTC
abundance: NA; v_gene: TRBV4-1; d_gene: TRBD2; j_gene: TRBJ2-3; CDR3aa: CASSSMGLGGTTDTQYF; CDR3nt: TGCGCCAGCAGCTCCATGGGACTAGGAGGTACAACAGATACGCAGTATTTT
abundance: NA; v_gene: TRBV5-1; d_gene: TRBD2; j_gene: TRBJ2-3; CDR3aa: CASSFRQAGGPADTQYF; CDR3nt: TGCGCCAGCAGCTTCCGACAAGCGGGGGGGCCTGCAGATACGCAGTATTTT
abundance: NA; v_gene: TRBV20-1; d_gene: NA; j_gene: TRBJ2-3; CDR3aa: CSASSSGLGGDTQYF; CDR3nt: TGCAGTGCTAGTTCAAGCGGGCTAGGAGGGGATACGCAGTATTTT